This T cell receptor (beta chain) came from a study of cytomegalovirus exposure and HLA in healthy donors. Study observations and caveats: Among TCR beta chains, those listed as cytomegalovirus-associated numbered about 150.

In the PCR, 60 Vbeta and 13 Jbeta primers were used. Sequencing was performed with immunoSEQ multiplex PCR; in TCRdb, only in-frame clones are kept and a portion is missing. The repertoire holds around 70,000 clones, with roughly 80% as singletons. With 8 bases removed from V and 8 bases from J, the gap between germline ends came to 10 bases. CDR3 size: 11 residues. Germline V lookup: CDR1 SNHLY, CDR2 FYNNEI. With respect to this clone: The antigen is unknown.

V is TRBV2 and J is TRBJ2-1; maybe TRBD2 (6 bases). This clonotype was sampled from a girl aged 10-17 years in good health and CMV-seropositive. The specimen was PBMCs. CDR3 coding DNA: TGTGCCAGCGGGGGGATCTATGAGCAGTTCTTC. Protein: CASGGIYEQFF.